These T cell receptor beta chains were read from a single sample in a study of read filtering for tumor transcriptome and immune sequencing. From the reads, TCRdb called clonotypes with MiXCR, one entry per CDR3 protein. The sample carries 65,000 or so distinct CDR3 sequences, roughly 20% recorded once. The sample comprised a population of CD138-negative cells sorted from bone marrow. Every receptor here comes from a donor at least 40 years old with multiple myeloma. Both conserved end residues are part of each CDR3. The D gene is left open where the match is weak. Clone size appears in some rows only: once, few, many, or a class for an expanded clone.

CDR3 length	clone size	D gene	V gene	J gene	CDR3 DNA	CDR3 protein
14	many	.	TRBV4-1	TRBJ2-2	TGCGCCAGCAGCCAGGGCGCGAACACCGGGGAGCTGTTTTTT	CASSQGANTGELFF
15	many	.	TRBV3-1	TRBJ2-3	TGTGCCAGCAGCCAGACCGGGACTAGCACAGATACGCAGTATTTT	CASSQTGTSTDTQYF
12	many	.	TRBV24-1	TRBJ1-1	TGTGCCACCAACGATGTCGGGACAGAAGCTTTCTTT	CATNDVGTEAFF
15	.	.	TRBV12-3/TRBV12-4	TRBJ1-3	TGTGCCAGCACCCCAGGCGGGGGCCTCGGAAACACCATATATTTT	CASTPGGGLGNTIYF
14	once	.	TRBV28	TRBJ2-1	TGTGCCTGCAAGGGGGCGGGAGGAAGCAATGAGCAGTTCTTC	CACKGAGGSNEQFF
17	many	TRBD2	TRBV5-1	TRBJ2-3	TGCGCCAGCAGCGTAGCAAGGACTAGCGGAGGAATAGATACGCAGTATTTT	CASSVARTSGGIDTQYF
19	.	TRBD1	TRBV6-2/TRBV6-3	TRBJ1-5	TGTGCCAGCAGTTACTCGCCCCAGGGGGCCGGCATTAGCAATCAGCCCCAGCATTTT	CASSYSPQGAGISNQPQHF
17	few	TRBD2	TRBV5-1	TRBJ2-3	TGCGCCAGCAGCTTGGGGGCTAGCGGGCGAAGAACAGATACGCAGTATTTT	CASSLGASGRRTDTQYF
14	few	.	TRBV20-1	TRBJ1-1	TGCAGTGCTAGTGTAGGAGGGTTTCGGACTGAAGCTTTCTTT	CSASVGGFRTEAFF
14	many	TRBD1	TRBV10-1	TRBJ2-3	TGCGCCAGCTCTACGGACAGGGGAACAGATACGCAGTATTTT	CASSTDRGTDTQYF
14	many	TRBD1	TRBV20-1	TRBJ1-4	TGCAGTGCCCCAACGGGGGACAGAGATGAAAAACTGTTTTTT	CSAPTGDRDEKLFF
16	.	.	TRBV7-2	TRBJ1-1	TGTGCCAGCAGCTACTCAACCGGTTTCCTGAAGACTGAAGCTTTCTTT	CASSYSTGFLKTEAFF
14	.	TRBD2	TRBV20-1	TRBJ2-3	TGCAGTGCTCCCCCGGGGGGAAGCACAGATACGCAGTATTTT	CSAPPGGSTDTQYF
16	many	TRBD1	TRBV3-1	TRBJ1-5	TGTGCCAGCAGCCAAGGGGACAGGGGTAGCAATCAGCCCCAGCATTTT	CASSQGDRGSNQPQHF
13	many	TRBD1	TRBV29-1	TRBJ1-1	TGCAGCGCCACTCCTGTGACAGGGGCTGAAGCTTTCTTT	CSATPVTGAEAFF
16	.	TRBD1	TRBV3-1	TRBJ2-2	TGTGCCAGCAAGTTCACCGGACAGGGAAACACCGGGGGGCTGTTTTTT	CASKFTGQGNTGGLFF
14	many	.	TRBV6-5	TRBJ2-5	TGTGCCAGCAGTTACCGTCAGGGTCACGAGACCCAGTACTTC	CASSYRQGHETQYF
16	many	TRBD2	TRBV19	TRBJ2-7	TGTGCCAGTAGTCCCCAAATTCCAGCGGGAGCAGCTGAGCAGTACTTC	CASSPQIPAGAAEQYF
14	many	.	TRBV12-3/TRBV12-4	TRBJ2-7	TGTGCCAGCAGTTTATACCAGGGGTCCCCGATGCAGTACTTC	CASSLYQGSPMQYF
16	.	.	TRBV4-1	TRBJ2-1	TGCGCCAGCAGGCCCGCTTGGATGAGCTCCTACAATGAGCAGTTCTTC	CASRPAWMSSYNEQFF
12	.	.	TRBV2	TRBJ1-2	TGTGCCAGCGGGTCGTCTTACGTTGGCTACACCTTC	CASGSSYVGYTF
12	many	.	TRBV25-1	TRBJ2-7	TGTGCCAGCAAGGGGGGTGGATACGAGCAGTACTTC	CASKGGGYEQYF
16	many	TRBD1	TRBV6-4	TRBJ2-1	TGTGCCAGCAGTGACTGGAACAGGGGGCCTCACAATGAGCAGTTCTTC	CASSDWNRGPHNEQFF
14	many	.	TRBV7-9	TRBJ1-1	TGTGCCAGCAGCTTAGACAGCCGCGACACTGAAGCTTTCTTT	CASSLDSRDTEAFF
19	.	TRBD2	TRBV10-1	TRBJ2-1	TGCGCCAGCAGTGAAGCGGGGGCTAGCGGGGGGGACTCCTACAATGAGCAGTTCTTC	CASSEAGASGGDSYNEQFF
14	many	.	TRBV12-3/TRBV12-4	TRBJ1-4	TGTGCCAGCAGTTTGTCAGGCGAAGGGGAAAAACTGTTTTTT	CASSLSGEGEKLFF
14	many	.	TRBV13	TRBJ1-4	TGTGCCAGCAGCTTTCGCAGCCGGAATGAAAAACTGTTTTTT	CASSFRSRNEKLFF
14	.	.	TRBV2	TRBJ2-7	TGTGCCAGCAGTGAACCAGGGGATGCCTACGAGCAGTACTTC	CASSEPGDAYEQYF
12	many	.	TRBV18	TRBJ2-7	TGTGCCAGCTCACCAAACGGCCACGAGCAGTACTTC	CASSPNGHEQYF
14	many	.	TRBV7-2	TRBJ1-5	TGTGCCAGCAGCTCTGGACTGAACAATCAGCCCCAGCATTTT	CASSSGLNNQPQHF
17	few	TRBD2	TRBV11-2	TRBJ2-5	TGTGCCAGCAGCTTAGGGGCGCTCAGGACGGGAGGGGAGACCCAGTACTTC	CASSLGALRTGGETQYF
15	many	TRBD1	TRBV5-1	TRBJ2-7	TGCGCCAGCTCGCAAGGTAGGACAGGATCCTACGAGCAGTACTTC	CASSQGRTGSYEQYF
16	many	.	TRBV20-1	TRBJ2-2	TGCAGTGCTAGACCCCGGACAGCTACGAACACCGGGGAGCTGTTTTTT	CSARPRTATNTGELFF
12	many	.	TRBV20-1	TRBJ1-1	TGCAGTGCTAGACGAGAGGGAACTGAAGCTTTCTTT	CSARREGTEAFF
14	.	.	TRBV11-2	TRBJ2-7	TGTGCCAGCACCCTAAGACATCTAGGCTACGAGCAGTACTTC	CASTLRHLGYEQYF